A single sample is the source of the 7 T cell receptor beta chains below, sequenced in a study of shared clonotypes between healthy human individuals. TCRdb's copy holds only in-frame clones and misses some; the assay was immunoSEQ multiplex PCR. The sample carries over 2 million clones, over 85% recorded once. CD8 cells regarded as naive lacked CD45RO, were positively chosen for CCR7, and omitted terminally differentiated effector memory CD45RA+ cells. Input material: naive CD8+ T cells sorted from blood. These receptors originate from a man younger than 35 in good health.

This sequence joins TRBV2 and TRBJ2-7, with 13 bases aligning to TRBD2. Germline CDR1 reads SNHLY; CDR2 reads FYNNEI. The CDR3 spans 15 residues. J was trimmed by 3 bases and V by 5 bases; bases with no gene match: 4. CDR3: CASSSWTSGGYEQYF. The CDR3, as DNA: TGTGCCAGCAGTTCATGGACTAGCGGGGGCTACGAGCAGTACTTC.

On this clone: Distinct nucleotide sequences in the sample also encode this CDR3. The chain couples TRBV19 to TRBJ1-4, with D possibly being TRBD1 (5 bases). This CDR3 is 14 amino acids long. V was trimmed by 1 base and J by 7 bases, leaving 10 bases between them. In germline, CDR1 is LNHDA, CDR2 SQIVND (reference sequence). The CDR3 DNA is TGTGCCAGTAGTATAGGGGGCTATGGTGAAAAACTGTTTTTT. As protein: CASSIGGYGEKLFF.

The chain combines TRBV11-3 with TRBJ1-1; D is undetermined. The length of the CDR3 is 18 residues. Germline V gene sequence: CDR1 SGHNT, CDR2 YENEEA. Deletions cut 0 bases from V and 0 bases from J, with 17 bases between. The CDR3 sequence is CASSLDQAGFLMNTEAFF. Here the CDR3 DNA reads TGTGCCAGCAGCTTAGATCAGGCGGGGTTCTTAATGAACACTGAAGCTTTCTTT.

The CDR3 nucleotides read TGTGCCAGCAGCCACGGGACAGCCCCTGAAGCTTTCTTT. Translation: CASSHGTAPEAFF. The chain has TRBV11-2 and TRBJ1-1; 7 bases map to TRBD1. This CDR3 region has 13 residues. Germline trimming cut 5 bases from V and 6 bases from J; bases unmatched to any gene: 6. Germline values: CDR1 SGHAT, CDR2 FQNNGV.

The J gene is TRBJ1-5, the V gene TRBV27; the D is unclear. This CDR3 has 14 amino acids. Germline CDR1 and CDR2: MNHEY and SMNVEV (reference sequence). Deletions cut 6 bases from V and 1 base from J, with 10 bases between. The CDR3 bases are TGTGCCAGCAGCCCCCTTTCCAGCAATCAGCCCCAGCATTTT. As protein: CASSPLSSNQPQHF.

CDR3 loop: CASSDGPGQGAQQYF. DNA of the CDR3: TGTGCCAGCAGCGATGGACCGGGACAGGGGGCGCAGCAGTACTTC. The gene calls are TRBV5-4 and TRBJ2-7; 12 bases match TRBD1. V lost 4 bases and J lost 8; bases outside the gene matches: 10. The CDR3 covers 15 residues. The V gene's germline CDR1 is SGHNT and CDR2 YYREEE (reference sequence). Combining the CDR3 with reference TRBV5-4 and TRBJ2-7 gives the whole variable domain ETGVTQSPTHLIKTRGQQVTLRCSSQSGHNTVSWYQQALGQGPQFIFQYYREEENGRGNFPPRFSGLQFPNYSSELNVNALELDDSALYLCASSDGPGQGAQQYFGPGTRLTVT.

The V gene is TRBV5-6, the J gene TRBJ2-2, with D perhaps matching TRBD2 (6 bases). V was clipped by 0 bases and J by 2 bases, with 20 bases between them. The germline V gene encodes CDR1 SGHDT and CDR2 YYEEEE. The CDR3 runs 19 residues. This CDR3 is CASSLEGRGVAVNTGELFF. In DNA, the CDR3 is TGTGCCAGCAGCTTGGAAGGGCGCGGGGTAGCGGTAAACACCGGGGAGCTGTTTTTT.